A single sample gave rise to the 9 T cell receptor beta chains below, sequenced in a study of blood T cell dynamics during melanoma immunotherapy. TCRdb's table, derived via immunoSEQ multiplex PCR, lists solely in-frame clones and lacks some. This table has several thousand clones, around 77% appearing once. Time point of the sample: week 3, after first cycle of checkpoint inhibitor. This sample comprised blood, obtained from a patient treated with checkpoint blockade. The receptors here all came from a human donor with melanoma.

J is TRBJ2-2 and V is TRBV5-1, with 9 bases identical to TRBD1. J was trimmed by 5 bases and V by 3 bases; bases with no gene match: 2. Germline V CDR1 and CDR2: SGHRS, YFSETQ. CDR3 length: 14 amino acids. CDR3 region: CASSWGQGTGELFF. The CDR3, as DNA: TGCGCCAGCAGCTGGGGACAGGGTACCGGGGAGCTGTTTTTT.

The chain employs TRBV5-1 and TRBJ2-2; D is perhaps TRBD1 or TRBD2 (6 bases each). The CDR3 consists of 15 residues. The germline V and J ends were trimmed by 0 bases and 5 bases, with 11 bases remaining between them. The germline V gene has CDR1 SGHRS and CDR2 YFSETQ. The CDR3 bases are TGCGCCAGCAGCTTGGCTCAGGGGAGGACCGGGGAGCTGTTTTTT. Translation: CASSLAQGRTGELFF.

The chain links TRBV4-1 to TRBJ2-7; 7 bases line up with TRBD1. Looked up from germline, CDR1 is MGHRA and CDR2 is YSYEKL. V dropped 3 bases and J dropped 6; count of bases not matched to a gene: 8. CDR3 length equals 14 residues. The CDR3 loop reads CASSHPGQRGEQYF. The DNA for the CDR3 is TGCGCCAGCAGCCATCCGGGACAGAGGGGCGAGCAGTACTTC.

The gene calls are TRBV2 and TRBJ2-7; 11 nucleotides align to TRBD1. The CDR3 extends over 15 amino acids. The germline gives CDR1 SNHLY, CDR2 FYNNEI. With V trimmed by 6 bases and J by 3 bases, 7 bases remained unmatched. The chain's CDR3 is CASSPRTGGLYEQYF. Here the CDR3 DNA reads TGTGCCAGCAGCCCCAGGACAGGGGGCCTCTACGAGCAGTACTTC. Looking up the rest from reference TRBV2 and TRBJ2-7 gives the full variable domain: EPEVTQTPSHQVTQMGQEVILRCVPISNHLYFYWYRQILGQKVEFLVSFYNNEISEKSEIFDDQFSVERPDGSNFTLKIRSTKLEDSAMYFCASSPRTGGLYEQYFGPGTRLTVT.

CDR3 bases: TGTGCCAGCAGTGGACAGGGCACCGGGGAGCTGTTTTTT. Its translation is CASSGQGTGELFF. This chain links TRBV2 with TRBJ2-2, with 7 bases that match TRBD1. Trimming cost V 4 bases and J 4 bases; bases outside gene matches: 0. The germline V gene encodes CDR1 SNHLY and CDR2 FYNNEI. The CDR3 extends over 13 amino acids.

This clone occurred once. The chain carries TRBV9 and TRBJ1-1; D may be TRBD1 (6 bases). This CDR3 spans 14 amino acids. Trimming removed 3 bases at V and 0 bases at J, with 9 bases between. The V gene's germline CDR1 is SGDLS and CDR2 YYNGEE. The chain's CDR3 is CASSATGLNTEAFF. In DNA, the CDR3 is TGTGCCAGCAGCGCGACAGGCTTGAACACTGAAGCTTTCTTT.

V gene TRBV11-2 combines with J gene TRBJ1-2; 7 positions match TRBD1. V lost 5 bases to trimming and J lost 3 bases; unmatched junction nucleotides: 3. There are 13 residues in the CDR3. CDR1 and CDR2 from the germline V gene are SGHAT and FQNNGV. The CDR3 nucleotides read TGTGCCAGCAGCCCCGGACAGGACTATGGCTACACCTTC. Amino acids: CASSPGQDYGYTF.

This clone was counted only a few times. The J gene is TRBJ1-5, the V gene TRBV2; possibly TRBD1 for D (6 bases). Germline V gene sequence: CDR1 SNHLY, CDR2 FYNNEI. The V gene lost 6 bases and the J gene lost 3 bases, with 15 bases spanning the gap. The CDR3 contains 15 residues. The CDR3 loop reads CASSGQSITNQPQHF. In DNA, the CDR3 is TGTGCCAGCAGCGGACAGTCCATAACCAATCAGCCCCAGCATTTT.

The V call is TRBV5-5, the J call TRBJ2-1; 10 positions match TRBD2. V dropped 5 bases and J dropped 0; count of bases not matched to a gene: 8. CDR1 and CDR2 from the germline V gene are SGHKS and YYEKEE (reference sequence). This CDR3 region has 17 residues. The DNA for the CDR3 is TGTGCCAGCAGTCCTGGACTAGCGGCGAGCTCCTACAATGAGCAGTTCTTC. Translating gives CASSPGLAASSYNEQFF.